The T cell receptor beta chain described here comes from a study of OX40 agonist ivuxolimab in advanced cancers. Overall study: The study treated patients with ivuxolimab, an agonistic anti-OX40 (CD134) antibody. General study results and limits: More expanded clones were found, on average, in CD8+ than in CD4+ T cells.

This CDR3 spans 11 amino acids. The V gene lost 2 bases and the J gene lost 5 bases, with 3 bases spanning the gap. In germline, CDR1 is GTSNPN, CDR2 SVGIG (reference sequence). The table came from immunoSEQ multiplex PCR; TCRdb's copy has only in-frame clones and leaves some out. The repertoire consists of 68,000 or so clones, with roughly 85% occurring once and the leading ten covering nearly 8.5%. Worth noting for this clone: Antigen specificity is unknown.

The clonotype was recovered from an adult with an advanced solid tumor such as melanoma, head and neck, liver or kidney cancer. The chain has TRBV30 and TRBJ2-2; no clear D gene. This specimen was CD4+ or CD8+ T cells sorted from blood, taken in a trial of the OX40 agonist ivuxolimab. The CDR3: CAWSQTGELFF. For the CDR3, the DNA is TGTGCCTGGAGTCAGACCGGGGAGCTGTTTTTT.